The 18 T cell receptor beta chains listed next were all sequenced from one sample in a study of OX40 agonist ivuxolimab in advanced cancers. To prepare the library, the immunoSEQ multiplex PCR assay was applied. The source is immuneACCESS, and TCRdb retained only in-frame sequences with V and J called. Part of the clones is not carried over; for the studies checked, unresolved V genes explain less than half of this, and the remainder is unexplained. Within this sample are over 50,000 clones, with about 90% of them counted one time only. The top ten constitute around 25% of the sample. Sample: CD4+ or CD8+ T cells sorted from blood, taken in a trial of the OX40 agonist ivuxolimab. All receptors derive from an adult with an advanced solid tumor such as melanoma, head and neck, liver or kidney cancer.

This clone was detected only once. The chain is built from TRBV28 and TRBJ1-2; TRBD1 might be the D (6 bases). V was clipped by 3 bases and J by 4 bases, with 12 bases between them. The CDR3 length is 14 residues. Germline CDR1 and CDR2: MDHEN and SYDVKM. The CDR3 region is CASSFQGIGYGYTF. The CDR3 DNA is TGTGCCAGCAGTTTTCAGGGGATCGGCTATGGCTACACCTTC.

The CDR3 sequence: CASSSLPAGAGANVLTF. In DNA form, the CDR3 reads TGTGCCAGCAGTTCCCTTCCCGCGGGGGCTGGGGCCAACGTCCTGACTTTC. This chain joins TRBV28 and TRBJ2-6, with 7 nucleotides matching TRBD2. The germline gives CDR1 MDHEN, CDR2 SYDVKM. The ends lost 4 bases at V and 2 bases at J; junction bases unmatched: 8. The CDR3 has 17 residues.

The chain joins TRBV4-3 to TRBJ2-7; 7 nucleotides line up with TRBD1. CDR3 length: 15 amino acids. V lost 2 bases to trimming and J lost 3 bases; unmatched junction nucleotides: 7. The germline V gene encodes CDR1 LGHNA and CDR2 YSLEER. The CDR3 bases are TGCGCCAGCAGCCAACTGACAGGGCCTAACTACGAGCAGTACTTC. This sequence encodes CASSQLTGPNYEQYF.

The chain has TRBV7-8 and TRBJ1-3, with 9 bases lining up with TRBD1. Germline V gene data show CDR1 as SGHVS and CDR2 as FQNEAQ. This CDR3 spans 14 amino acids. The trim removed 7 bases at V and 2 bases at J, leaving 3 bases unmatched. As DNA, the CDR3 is TGTGCCAGCAACAGGGGGCTGGCTGGAAACACCATATATTTT. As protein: CASNRGLAGNTIYF. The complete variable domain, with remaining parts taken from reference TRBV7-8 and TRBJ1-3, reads GAGVSQSPRYKVAKRGQDVALRCDPISGHVSLFWYQQALGQGPEFLTYFQNEAQLDKSGLPSDRFFAERPEGSVSTLKIQRTQQEDSAVYLCASNRGLAGNTIYFGEGSWLTVV.

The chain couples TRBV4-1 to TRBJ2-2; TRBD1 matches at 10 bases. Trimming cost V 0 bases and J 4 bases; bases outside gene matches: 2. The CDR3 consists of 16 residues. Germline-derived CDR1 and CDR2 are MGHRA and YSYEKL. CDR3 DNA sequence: TGCGCCAGCAGCCAAGATTGGACAGGGGGCACCGGGGAGCTGTTTTTT. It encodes CASSQDWTGGTGELFF.

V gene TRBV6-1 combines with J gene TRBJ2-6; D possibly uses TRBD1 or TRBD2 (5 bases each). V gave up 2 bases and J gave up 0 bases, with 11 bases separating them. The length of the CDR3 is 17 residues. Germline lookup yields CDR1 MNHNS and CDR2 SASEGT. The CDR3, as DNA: TGTGCCAGCAGTGAATGGTGGGGGACCTCTGGGGCCAACGTCCTGACTTTC. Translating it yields CASSEWWGTSGANVLTF.

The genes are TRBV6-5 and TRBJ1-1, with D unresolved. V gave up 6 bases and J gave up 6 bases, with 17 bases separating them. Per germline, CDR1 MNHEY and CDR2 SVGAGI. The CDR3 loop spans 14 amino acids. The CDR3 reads CASSPAVEGPEAFF. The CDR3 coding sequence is TGTGCCAGCAGCCCGGCGGTGGAGGGCCCTGAAGCTTTCTTT.

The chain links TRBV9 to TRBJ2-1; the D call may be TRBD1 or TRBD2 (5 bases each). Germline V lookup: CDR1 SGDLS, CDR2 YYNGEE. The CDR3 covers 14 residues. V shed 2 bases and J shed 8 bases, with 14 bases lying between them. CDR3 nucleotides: TGTGCCAGCAGCGTTAACCCGGGGCGGGATGAGCAGTTCTTC. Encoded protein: CASSVNPGRDEQFF. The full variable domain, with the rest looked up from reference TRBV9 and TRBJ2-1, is DSGVTQTPKHLITATGQRVTLRCSPRSGDLSVYWYQQSLDQGLQFLIQYYNGEERAKGNILERFSAQQFPDLHSELNLSSLELGDSALYFCASSVNPGRDEQFFGPGTRLTVL.

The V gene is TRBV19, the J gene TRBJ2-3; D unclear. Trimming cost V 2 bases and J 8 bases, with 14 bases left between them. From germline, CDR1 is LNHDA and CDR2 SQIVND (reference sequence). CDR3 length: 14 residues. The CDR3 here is CASSIQAPPGTQYF. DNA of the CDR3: TGTGCCAGTAGTATACAAGCCCCTCCGGGTACGCAGTATTTT.

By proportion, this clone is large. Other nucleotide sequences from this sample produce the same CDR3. CDR3 coding DNA: TGTGCCAGTAGTGCCTACAGGGATAATCAGCCCCAGCATTTT. Its translation: CASSAYRDNQPQHF. The chain recombines TRBV19 with TRBJ1-5; tentative D call: TRBD1 (6 bases). Germline assignment: CDR1 LNHDA and CDR2 SQIVND (reference sequence). The CDR3 sequence is 14 residues long. V was cut by 5 bases and J by 4 bases, with 12 bases left in between.

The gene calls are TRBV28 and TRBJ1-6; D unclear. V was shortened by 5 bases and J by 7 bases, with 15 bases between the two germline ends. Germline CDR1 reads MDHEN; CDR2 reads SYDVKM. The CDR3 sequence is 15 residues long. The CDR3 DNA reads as TGTGCCAGCAGTCCCTATGAGGGTTACAATTCACCCCTCCACTTT. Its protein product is CASSPYEGYNSPLHF.

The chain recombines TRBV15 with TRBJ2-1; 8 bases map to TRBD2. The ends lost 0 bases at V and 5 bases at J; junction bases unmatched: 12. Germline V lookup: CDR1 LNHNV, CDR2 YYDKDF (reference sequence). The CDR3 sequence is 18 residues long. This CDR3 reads CATSREVSQRGKDNEQFF. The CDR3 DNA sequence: TGTGCCACCAGCAGAGAAGTCAGTCAGCGGGGGAAGGACAATGAGCAGTTCTTC.

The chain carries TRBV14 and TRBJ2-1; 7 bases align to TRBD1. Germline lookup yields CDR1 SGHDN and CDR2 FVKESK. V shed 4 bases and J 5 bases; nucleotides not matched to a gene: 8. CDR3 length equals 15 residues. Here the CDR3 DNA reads TGTGCCAGCAGCCGGAACAGGGGTAAGGACAATGAGCAGTTCTTC. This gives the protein CASSRNRGKDNEQFF.

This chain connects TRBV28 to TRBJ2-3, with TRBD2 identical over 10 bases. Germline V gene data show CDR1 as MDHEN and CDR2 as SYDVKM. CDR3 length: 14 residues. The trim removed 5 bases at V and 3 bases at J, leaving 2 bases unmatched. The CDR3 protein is CASSLLAGTDTQYF. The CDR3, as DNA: TGTGCCAGCAGTCTACTAGCGGGGACAGATACGCAGTATTTT.

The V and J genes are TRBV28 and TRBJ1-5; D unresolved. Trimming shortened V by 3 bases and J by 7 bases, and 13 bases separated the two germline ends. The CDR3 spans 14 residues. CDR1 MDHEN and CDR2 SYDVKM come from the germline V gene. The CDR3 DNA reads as TGTGCCAGCAGTTTTGGTGGGCTGAGGCAGCCCCAGCATTTT. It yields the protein CASSFGGLRQPQHF.

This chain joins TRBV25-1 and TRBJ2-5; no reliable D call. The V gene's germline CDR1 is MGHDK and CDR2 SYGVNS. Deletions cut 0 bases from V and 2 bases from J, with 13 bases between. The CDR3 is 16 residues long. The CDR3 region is CASSEYNGPYQETQYF. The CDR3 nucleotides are TGTGCCAGCAGTGAATATAACGGGCCTTATCAAGAGACCCAGTACTTC.

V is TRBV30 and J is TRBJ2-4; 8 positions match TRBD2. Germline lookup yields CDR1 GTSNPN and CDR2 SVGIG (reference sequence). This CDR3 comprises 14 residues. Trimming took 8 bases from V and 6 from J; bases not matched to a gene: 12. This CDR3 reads CAARLAQGGNIQYF. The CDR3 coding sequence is TGTGCCGCCAGACTAGCGCAGGGTGGAAACATTCAGTACTTC.

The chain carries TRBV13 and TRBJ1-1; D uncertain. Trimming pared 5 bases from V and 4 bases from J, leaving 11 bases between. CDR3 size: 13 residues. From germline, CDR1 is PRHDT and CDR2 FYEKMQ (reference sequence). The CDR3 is CASSPAPSTEAFF. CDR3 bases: TGTGCCAGCAGCCCGGCCCCCAGCACTGAAGCTTTCTTT.